A single sample is the source of the 17 T cell receptor beta chains below, sequenced in a study of CD8+ T cells in alopecia areata. Extracted RNA was reverse transcribed into cDNA, the sequencing template. The data were produced by immunoSEQ multiplex PCR, yet TCRdb's version contains in-frame clones alone and is incomplete. Of about 120,000 clones listed, around 56% are singletons. Treatment of the sample: oral pan-JAK inhibitor, 5-10 mg twice daily. Sequences were derived from CD4+ T cells sorted from blood, sampled at week 4, from a patient treated with tofacitinib. Receptors were obtained from a human donor with alopecia areata.

A few counts support this clone. The chain couples TRBV29-1 to TRBJ2-5; D is ambiguous. CDR3 length: 11 amino acids. V was cut by 6 bases and J by 6 bases, with 11 bases left in between. CDR1 is SQVTM and CDR2 is ANQGSEA in the germline V gene. The chain's CDR3 is CSVVDLQTQYF. The CDR3 coding sequence is TGCAGCGTCGTGGATCTGCAGACCCAGTACTTC.

This chain connects TRBV29-1 to TRBJ1-1; possible D gene TRBD1, 5 bases. The V gene's germline CDR1 is SQVTM and CDR2 ANQGSEA. This CDR3 region has 14 residues. Trimming stripped 3 bases from V and 0 bases from J, with 11 bases between. Here the CDR3 DNA reads TGCAGCGTTGAGGGGCGGATCATGAACACTGAAGCTTTCTTT. The encoded protein is CSVEGRIMNTEAFF.

The chain combines TRBV29-1 with TRBJ1-2; TRBD1 is a possible D gene (5 bases). CDR3 length: 12 residues. The germline CDR1 and CDR2 sequences are SQVTM and ANQGSEA. V lost 8 bases and J lost 4, with 14 bases in between. Here the CDR3 DNA reads TGCAGCATCCACGGAGGGGTCTATGGCTACACCTTC. Its translation: CSIHGGVYGYTF.

This clone was observed a single time. The chain employs TRBV2 and TRBJ2-1; D gene unclear. This CDR3 has 15 residues. Germline CDR1 is SNHLY and CDR2 is FYNNEI. Trimming pared 8 bases from V and 0 bases from J, leaving 14 bases between. CDR3 DNA: TGTGCCAGCGGTTCAACGACGAGCTCCTACAATGAGCAGTTCTTC. Translation gives CASGSTTSSYNEQFF.

The J gene is TRBJ1-1, the V gene TRBV29-1; TRBD1 matches at 10 bases. Losses at the gene ends were 3 bases for V and 10 bases for J; bases not matched to a gene: 5. CDR3 length equals 12 residues. CDR1 SQVTM and CDR2 ANQGSEA come from the germline V gene. The CDR3 nucleotides read TGCAGCGTTGACCCGGACAGGGGGAGAGCTTTCTTT. This translates into CSVDPDRGRAFF. The full variable domain, completed using reference TRBV29-1 and TRBJ1-1, is SAVISQKPSRDICQRGTSLTIQCQVDSQVTMMFWYRQQPGQSLTLIATANQGSEATYESGFVIDKFPISRPNLTFSTLTVSNMSPEDSSIYLCSVDPDRGRAFFGQGTRLTVV.

This clone has a handful of counts. The chain joins TRBV30 to TRBJ2-7, with D hard to call. CDR3 length equals 12 residues. The V and J ends lost 3 bases and 4 bases respectively, with 10 bases between them. Per germline, CDR1 GTSNPN and CDR2 SVGIG (reference sequence). The CDR3 region has the DNA TGTGCCTGGAGCGACCCAGATTACGAGCAGTACTTC. Its protein is CAWSDPDYEQYF.

This clone showed up just a few times. The chain has TRBV18 and TRBJ1-1; D ambiguous. This CDR3 is built from 13 residues. The V gene's germline CDR1 is KGHSH and CDR2 LQKENI. V shed 6 bases and J shed 2 bases, with 10 bases lying between them. CDR3 nucleotides: TGTGCCAGCTCTCACAGCAGCAACACTGAAGCTTTCTTT. Translation gives CASSHSSNTEAFF.

This clone was detected once. The J gene is TRBJ1-3, the V gene TRBV5-1; possibly TRBD1 for D (6 bases). The V and J ends lost 7 bases and 4 bases respectively, with 15 bases between them. The CDR3 length is 14 residues. Per germline, CDR1 SGHRS and CDR2 YFSETQ. CDR3 sequence: CASSGEGSGNTIYF. The CDR3 nucleotides read TGCGCCAGCTCAGGGGAAGGCTCCGGAAACACCATATATTTT.

The chain is built from TRBV2 and TRBJ2-1, with D tentatively TRBD2 (6 bases). Germline V gene data show CDR1 as SNHLY and CDR2 as FYNNEI. The CDR3 consists of 12 residues. Trimming removed 6 bases at V and 8 bases at J, with 11 bases between. The CDR3 loop reads CASRGPGDEQFF. The CDR3 DNA reads TGTGCCAGCAGGGGGCCGGGGGATGAGCAGTTCTTC.

This sequence joins TRBV7-9 and TRBJ2-7, with D tentatively TRBD2 (6 bases). V lost 1 base and J lost 4, with 11 bases in between. Per germline, CDR1 SEHNR and CDR2 FQNEAQ (reference sequence). This CDR3 is 14 amino acids long. The CDR3 loop reads CASSLGGGTYEQYF. For the CDR3, the DNA is TGTGCCAGCAGCTTAGGAGGCGGGACGTACGAGCAGTACTTC. Full variable domain (missing parts from reference TRBV7-9 and TRBJ2-7): DTGVSQNPRHKITKRGQNVTFRCDPISEHNRLYWYRQTLGQGPEFLTYFQNEAQLEKSRLLSDRFSAERPKGSFSTLEIQRTEQGDSAMYLCASSLGGGTYEQYFGPGTRLTVT.

In nucleotides, the CDR3 is TGTGCCAGCAGCTTAGGGGGGCTAGCGGGAGTGTCCGATACGCAGTATTTT. Its protein product is CASSLGGLAGVSDTQYF. V gene TRBV7-3 combines with J gene TRBJ2-3; TRBD2 aligns across 10 bases. Per germline, CDR1 SGHTA and CDR2 FQGTGA. J was trimmed by 6 bases and V by 2 bases; bases with no gene match: 11. The CDR3 consists of 17 residues.

This rearrangement joins TRBV29-1 to TRBJ2-3, with D perhaps matching TRBD1 (6 bases). Trimming stripped 7 bases from V and 4 bases from J, with 15 bases between. Germline CDR1 and CDR2: SQVTM and ANQGSEA. The CDR3 is made up of 13 amino acids. CDR3 amino acids: CSGHRRGPDTQYF. The CDR3 DNA sequence: TGCAGCGGCCATCGCAGGGGCCCAGATACGCAGTATTTT.

V usage is TRBV5-6 and J usage is TRBJ2-4; D unclear. CDR1 is SGHDT, CDR2 YYEEEE, per germline. The CDR3 runs 14 residues. V shed 7 bases and J shed 0 bases, with 11 bases lying between them. The CDR3 spells CASGPRSAKNIQYF. The CDR3 nucleotides are TGTGCCAGCGGCCCTAGATCAGCCAAAAACATTCAGTACTTC.

The gene calls are TRBV30 and TRBJ2-7; D ambiguous. The CDR3 covers 13 residues. Deletions cut 2 bases from V and 7 bases from J, with 15 bases between. Germline assignment: CDR1 GTSNPN and CDR2 SVGIG (reference sequence). CDR3 nucleotide sequence: TGTGCCTGGAGTCGGTACTTGCCCATTGAGCAGTACTTC. Residues: CAWSRYLPIEQYF. The whole variable domain, filled in from reference TRBV30 and TRBJ2-7, reads SQTIHQWPATLVQPVGSPLSLECTVEGTSNPNLYWYRQAAGRGLQLLFYSVGIGQISSEVPQNLSASRPQDRQFILSSKKLLLSDSGFYLCAWSRYLPIEQYFGPGTRLTVT.

This clone showed up just a few times. This CDR3 reads CASSYGTSGGEQFF. In nucleotides, the CDR3 is TGTGCCAGCAGTTATGGGACTAGCGGAGGTGAGCAGTTCTTC. The chain links TRBV6-6 to TRBJ2-1; TRBD2 aligns across 11 bases. V shed 3 bases and J 9 bases; nucleotides not matched to a gene: 4. The CDR3 runs 14 residues. In germline, CDR1 is MNHNY, CDR2 SVGAGI (reference sequence).

The rearrangement uses TRBV2 and TRBJ2-3; D is undetermined. The V and J ends lost 5 bases and 0 bases respectively, with 9 bases between them. CDR3 size: 14 residues. Germline lookup yields CDR1 SNHLY and CDR2 FYNNEI. In DNA, the CDR3 is TGTGCCAGCAGTCCTCAAGCTAGCACAGATACGCAGTATTTT. This translates into CASSPQASTDTQYF.

This clone showed up just a few times. This sequence joins TRBV29-1 and TRBJ1-1; D gene unclear. Trimming took off 2 bases at V and 0 bases at J, with 7 bases between the two ends. This CDR3 region has 13 residues. CDR1 SQVTM and CDR2 ANQGSEA come from the germline V gene. CDR3 sequence reads: CSVEKDLNTEAFF. The CDR3 region has the DNA TGCAGCGTTGAAAAGGATTTGAACACTGAAGCTTTCTTT. The full variable domain, completed using reference TRBV29-1 and TRBJ1-1, is SAVISQKPSRDICQRGTSLTIQCQVDSQVTMMFWYRQQPGQSLTLIATANQGSEATYESGFVIDKFPISRPNLTFSTLTVSNMSPEDSSIYLCSVEKDLNTEAFFGQGTRLTVV.